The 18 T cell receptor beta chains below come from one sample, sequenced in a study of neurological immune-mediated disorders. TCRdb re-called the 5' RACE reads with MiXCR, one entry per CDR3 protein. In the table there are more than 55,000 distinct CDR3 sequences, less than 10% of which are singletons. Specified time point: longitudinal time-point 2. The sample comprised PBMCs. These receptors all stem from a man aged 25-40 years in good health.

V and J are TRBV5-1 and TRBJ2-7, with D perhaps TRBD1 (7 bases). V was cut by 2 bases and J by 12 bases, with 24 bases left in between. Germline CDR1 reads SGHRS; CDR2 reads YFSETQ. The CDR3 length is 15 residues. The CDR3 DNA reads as TGCGCCAGCAGCTTCGGGCAGGGGGGCAACTACGAGTTGTACTTC. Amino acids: CASSFGQGGNYELYF.

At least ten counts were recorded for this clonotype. CDR3 nucleotides: TGTGCCAGCAGCGGGACGTCGAGGAATACACAGGAAAAGCAGTATTTT. Protein sequence: CASSGTSRNTQEKQYF. This chain connects TRBV3-1 to TRBJ2-3, with D perhaps assigned TRBD1 or TRBD2 (5 bases each). V was clipped by 5 bases and J by 11 bases, with 26 bases between them. In germline, CDR1 is LGHDT, CDR2 YNNKEL (reference sequence). There are 16 residues in the CDR3.

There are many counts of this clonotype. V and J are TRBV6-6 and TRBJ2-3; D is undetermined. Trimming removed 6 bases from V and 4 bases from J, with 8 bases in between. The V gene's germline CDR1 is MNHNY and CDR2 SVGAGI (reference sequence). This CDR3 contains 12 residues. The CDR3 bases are TGTGCCAGCAGCCTCTCCTCAGATACGCAGTATTTT. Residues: CASSLSSDTQYF.

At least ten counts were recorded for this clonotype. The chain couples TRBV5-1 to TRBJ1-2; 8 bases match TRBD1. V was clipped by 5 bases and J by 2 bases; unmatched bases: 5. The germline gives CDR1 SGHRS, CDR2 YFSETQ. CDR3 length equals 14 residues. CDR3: CASRSGQGNYGYTF. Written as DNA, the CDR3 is TGCGCCAGCAGATCCGGACAGGGCAACTATGGCTACACCTTC.

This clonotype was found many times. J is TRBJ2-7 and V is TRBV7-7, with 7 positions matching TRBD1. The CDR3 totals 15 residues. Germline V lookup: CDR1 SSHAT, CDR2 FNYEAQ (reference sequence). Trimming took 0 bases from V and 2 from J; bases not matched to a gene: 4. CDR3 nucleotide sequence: TGTGCCAGCAGCTTAGCAGGGGGCATGGCCTACGAGCAGTACTTC. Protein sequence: CASSLAGGMAYEQYF. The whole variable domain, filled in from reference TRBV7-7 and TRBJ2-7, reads GAGVSQSPRYKVTKRGQDVTLRCDPISSHATLYWYQQALGQGPEFLTYFNYEAQPDKSGLPSDRFSAERPEGSISTLTIQRTEQRDSAMYRCASSLAGGMAYEQYFGPGTRLTVT.

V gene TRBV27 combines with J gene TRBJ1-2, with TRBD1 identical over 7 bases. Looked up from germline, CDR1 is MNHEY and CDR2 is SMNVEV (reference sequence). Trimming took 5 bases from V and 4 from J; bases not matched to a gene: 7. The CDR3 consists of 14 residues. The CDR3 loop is CASSLQGGSYGYTF. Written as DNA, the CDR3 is TGTGCCAGCAGTCTTCAGGGGGGATCCTATGGCTACACCTTC.

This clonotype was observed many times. CDR3 in DNA: TGCAGTGCTAGTCGGAGCGGGGCACTCCAAGAGACCCAGTACTTC. It yields the protein CSASRSGALQETQYF. The chain is built from TRBV20-1 and TRBJ2-5; 7 bases match TRBD2. CDR3 length equals 15 residues. Germline CDR1 and CDR2: DFQATT and SNEGSKA (reference sequence). V was pared by 3 bases and J by 1 base, with 8 bases of the junction left unmatched.

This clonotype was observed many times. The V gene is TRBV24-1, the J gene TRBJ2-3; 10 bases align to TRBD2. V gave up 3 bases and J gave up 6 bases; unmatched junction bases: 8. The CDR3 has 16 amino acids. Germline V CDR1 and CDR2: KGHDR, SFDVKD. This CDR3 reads CATSDPSGRAYDTQYF. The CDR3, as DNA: TGTGCCACCAGTGATCCAAGCGGGAGGGCCTACGATACGCAGTATTTT.

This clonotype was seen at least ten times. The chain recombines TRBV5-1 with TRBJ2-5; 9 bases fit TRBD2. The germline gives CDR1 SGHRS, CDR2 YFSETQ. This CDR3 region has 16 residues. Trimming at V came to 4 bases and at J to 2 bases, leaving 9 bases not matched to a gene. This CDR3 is CASSPSSGRGQETQYF. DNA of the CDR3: TGCGCCAGCAGCCCAAGTAGCGGGAGAGGTCAAGAGACCCAGTACTTC.

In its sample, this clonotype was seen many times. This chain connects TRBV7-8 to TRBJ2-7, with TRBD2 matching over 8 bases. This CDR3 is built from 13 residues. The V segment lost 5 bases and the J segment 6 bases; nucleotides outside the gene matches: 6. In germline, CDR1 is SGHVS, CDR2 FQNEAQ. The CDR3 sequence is CASSIGLAGEQYF. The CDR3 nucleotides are TGTGCCAGCAGCATAGGACTAGCCGGCGAGCAGTACTTC.

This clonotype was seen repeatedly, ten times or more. The CDR3 DNA follows: TGTGCCACCAGCAGAGGGGCTACAGGGTCTTCCTACGAGCAGTACTTC. Translation: CATSRGATGSSYEQYF. V is TRBV15 and J is TRBJ2-7, with D maybe TRBD1 (6 bases). The V end lost 1 base, the J end lost 1 base, and 14 bases lay between the germline ends. Germline assignment: CDR1 LNHNV and CDR2 YYDKDF (reference sequence). The CDR3 extends over 16 amino acids.

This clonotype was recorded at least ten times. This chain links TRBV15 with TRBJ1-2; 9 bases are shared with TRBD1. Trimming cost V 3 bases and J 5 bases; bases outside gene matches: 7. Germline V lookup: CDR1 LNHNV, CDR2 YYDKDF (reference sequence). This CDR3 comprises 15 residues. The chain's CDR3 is CATSRITGGAYGYTF. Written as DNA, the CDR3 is TGTGCCACCAGCAGGATTACAGGGGGCGCGTATGGCTACACCTTC. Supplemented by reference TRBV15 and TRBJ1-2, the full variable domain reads DAMVIQNPRYQVTQFGKPVTLSCSQTLNHNVMYWYQQKSSQAPKLLFHYYDKDFNNEADTPDNFQSRRPNTSFCFLDIRSPGLGDTAMYLCATSRITGGAYGYTFGSGTRLTVV.

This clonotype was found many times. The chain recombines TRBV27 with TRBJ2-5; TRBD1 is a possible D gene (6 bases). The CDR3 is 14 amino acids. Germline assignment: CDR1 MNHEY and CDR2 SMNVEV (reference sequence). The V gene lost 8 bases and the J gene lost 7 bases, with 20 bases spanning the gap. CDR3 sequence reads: CASGIPGVLGTQYF. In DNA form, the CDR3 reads TGTGCCAGCGGTATTCCAGGGGTCTTGGGGACCCAGTACTTC.

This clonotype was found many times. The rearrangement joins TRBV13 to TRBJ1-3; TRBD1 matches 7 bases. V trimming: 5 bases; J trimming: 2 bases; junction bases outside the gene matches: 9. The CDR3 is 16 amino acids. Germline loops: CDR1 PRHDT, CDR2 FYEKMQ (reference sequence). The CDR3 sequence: CASSRQPDRAGNTIYF. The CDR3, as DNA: TGTGCCAGCAGCCGCCAACCTGACAGGGCTGGAAACACCATATATTTT.

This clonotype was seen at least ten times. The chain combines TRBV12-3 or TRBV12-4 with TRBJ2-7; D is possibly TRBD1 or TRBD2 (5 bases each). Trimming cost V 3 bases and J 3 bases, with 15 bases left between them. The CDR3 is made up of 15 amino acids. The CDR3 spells CASSFQGLAVYEQYF. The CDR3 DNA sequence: TGTGCCAGCAGTTTCCAGGGTCTAGCAGTCTACGAGCAGTACTTC.

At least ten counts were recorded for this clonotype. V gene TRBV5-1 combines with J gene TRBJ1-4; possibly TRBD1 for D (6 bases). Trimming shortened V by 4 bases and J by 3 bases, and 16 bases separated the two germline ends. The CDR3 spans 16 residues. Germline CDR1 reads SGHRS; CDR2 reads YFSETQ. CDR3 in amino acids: CASSPGGAAPNEKLFF. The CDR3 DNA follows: TGCGCCAGCAGCCCCGGGGGGGCCGCCCCTAATGAAAAACTGTTTTTT.

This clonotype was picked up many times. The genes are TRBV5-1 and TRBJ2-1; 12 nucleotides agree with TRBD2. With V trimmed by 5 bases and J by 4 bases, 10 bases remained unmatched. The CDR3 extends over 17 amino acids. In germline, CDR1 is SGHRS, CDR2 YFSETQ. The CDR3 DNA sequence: TGCGCCAGCAGTATCCCGACTAGCGGGAGAAAGTACAATGAGCAGTTCTTC. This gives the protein CASSIPTSGRKYNEQFF. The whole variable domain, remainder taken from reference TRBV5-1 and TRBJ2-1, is KAGVTQTPRYLIKTRGQQVTLSCSPISGHRSVSWYQQTPGQGLQFLFEYFSETQRNKGNFPGRFSGRQFSNSRSEMNVSTLELGDSALYLCASSIPTSGRKYNEQFFGPGTRLTVL.

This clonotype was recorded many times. CDR3 in DNA: TGTGCCAGCAGTTTTGGCGGTCCACTCTACGAGCAGTACTTC. As protein: CASSFGGPLYEQYF. The chain uses TRBV12-3 or TRBV12-4 and TRBJ2-7; D unresolved. V lost 3 bases to trimming and J lost 3 bases, with 12 bases between them. The CDR3 has 14 amino acids.